The present T cell receptor beta chain was sequenced within a study of cytomegalovirus exposure and HLA in healthy donors. The primer mix had 60 Vbeta and 13 Jbeta primers. TCRdb keeps only in-frame clones here, not all; method: immunoSEQ multiplex PCR. The table shows about 110,000 clones, with around 79% occurring only once. The CDR3 sequence is 13 residues long. V gene TRBV1 combines with J gene TRBJ1-1; TRBD1 reflects the table's D call only, with no check against the DNA. TRBV1 is noted as a pseudogene. The sequenced material came from PBMCs. The sequence came from a woman in her forties in good health and CMV-seronegative. CDR3 DNA: TGCACCGATGATCAGGGGAAGTACACTGAAGCTTTCTTT. This gives the protein CTDDQGKYTEAFF.